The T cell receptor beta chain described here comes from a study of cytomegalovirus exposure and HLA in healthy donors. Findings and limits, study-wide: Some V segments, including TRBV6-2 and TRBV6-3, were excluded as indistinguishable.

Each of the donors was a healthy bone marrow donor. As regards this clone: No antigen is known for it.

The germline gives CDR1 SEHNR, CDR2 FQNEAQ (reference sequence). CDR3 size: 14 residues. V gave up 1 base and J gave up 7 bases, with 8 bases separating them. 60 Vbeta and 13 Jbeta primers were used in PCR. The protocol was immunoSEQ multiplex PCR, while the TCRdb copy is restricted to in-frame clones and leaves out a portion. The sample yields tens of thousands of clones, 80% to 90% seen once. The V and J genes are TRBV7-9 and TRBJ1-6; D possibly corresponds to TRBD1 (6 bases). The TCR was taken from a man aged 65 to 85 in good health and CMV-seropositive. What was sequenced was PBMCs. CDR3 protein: CASSLGQENSPLHF. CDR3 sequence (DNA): TGTGCCAGCAGCTTAGGACAGGAAAATTCACCCCTCCACTTT.